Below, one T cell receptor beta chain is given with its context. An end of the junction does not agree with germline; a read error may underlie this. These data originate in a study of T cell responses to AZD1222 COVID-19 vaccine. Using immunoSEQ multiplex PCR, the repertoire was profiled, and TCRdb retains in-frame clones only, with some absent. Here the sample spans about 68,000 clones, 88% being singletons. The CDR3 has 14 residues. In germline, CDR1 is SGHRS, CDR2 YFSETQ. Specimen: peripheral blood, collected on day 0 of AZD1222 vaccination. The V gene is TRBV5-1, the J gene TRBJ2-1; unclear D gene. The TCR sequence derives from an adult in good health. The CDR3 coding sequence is TGCGCCAGCAGTTTGGGCGGCCCCTACAATGAGCAGTTCTTC. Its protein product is CASSLGGPYNEQFF.